The 15 T cell receptor beta chains given below trace back to one sample, sequenced in a study of neoadjuvant anti-PD-1 for oral cavity cancer. Clones were sequenced by immunoSEQ multiplex PCR, and TCRdb holds only the in-frame ones, with some missing. Found here are about 72,000 clones, 65% to 85% of them singletons; the top ten hold around 3.2%. The material was PBMCs, obtained before nivolumab (anti-PD-1) treatment. Receptors originate from a person between 40 and 85 years old with oral cavity squamous cell carcinoma.

V gene TRBV14 combines with J gene TRBJ2-7, with D possibly TRBD2 on 5 matching bases. Deletions cut 1 base from V and 7 bases from J, with 11 bases between. CDR1 is SGHDN and CDR2 is FVKESK in the germline V gene. The CDR3 has 13 residues. The CDR3 DNA is TGTGCCAGCAGCCAAGTTATGGTAGCGGAGCAGTACTTC. It specifies CASSQVMVAEQYF.

The chain is built from TRBV5-4 and TRBJ1-2, with TRBD1 matching over 8 bases. The CDR3 consists of 12 residues. V lost 3 bases, J lost 6 bases, and 1 base stayed unmatched. CDR1 is SGHNT and CDR2 is YYREEE in the germline V gene (reference sequence). The CDR3 loop reads CASSSTGDGYTF. For the CDR3, the DNA is TGTGCCAGCAGCTCGACAGGGGATGGCTACACCTTC.

The rearrangement links TRBV6-1 to TRBJ1-1, with 7 bases that match TRBD1. Germline loops: CDR1 MNHNS, CDR2 SASEGT. V lost 6 bases and J lost 4; bases outside the gene matches: 8. This CDR3 region has 14 residues. The DNA of the CDR3 is TGTGCCAGCAGGACAGGGACCCGGGGCACTGAAGCTTTCTTT. The encoded protein is CASRTGTRGTEAFF.

In DNA, the CDR3 is TGTGCCTGGAGTGTTCTTGGGGCTATGATGACTTTCTTT. Protein product: CAWSVLGAMMTFF. V gene TRBV30 combines with J gene TRBJ1-1; maybe TRBD1 (5 bases). V gave up 0 bases and J gave up 12 bases, with 17 bases separating them. The CDR3 length is 13 residues. The V gene's germline CDR1 is GTSNPN and CDR2 SVGIG (reference sequence).

J is TRBJ2-7 and V is TRBV27; 7 bases map to TRBD2. Germline V gives CDR1 MNHEY, CDR2 SMNVEV (reference sequence). The V gene end was trimmed by 5 bases and the J gene end by 4 bases; junction bases not matched to a gene: 14. This CDR3 spans 16 amino acids. The CDR3 is CASSPSSGETWYEQYF. In DNA, the CDR3 is TGTGCCAGCAGTCCCTCTAGCGGCGAGACTTGGTACGAGCAGTACTTC.

The gene calls are TRBV21-1 and TRBJ1-1; TRBD1, the table's D call, lacks a check against the DNA. TRBV21-1 is assigned pseudogene status. The CDR3 totals 16 residues. The CDR3 region is CASSKWTGRTNTEAFF. The CDR3 bases are TGTGCCAGCAGCAAGTGGACAGGGAGGACGAACACTGAAGCTTTCTTT.

The V gene is TRBV6-1, the J gene TRBJ1-6; 11 nucleotides align to TRBD1. Trimming took 6 bases from V and 8 from J; bases not matched to a gene: 3. This CDR3 contains 14 residues. Looked up from germline, CDR1 is MNHNS and CDR2 is SASEGT. The CDR3 DNA follows: TGTGCCAGCAGAGCGGACAGGGGGCATTCACCCCTCCACTTT. Residues: CASRADRGHSPLHF.

This rearrangement joins TRBV30 to TRBJ2-3; 7 bases are a match to TRBD2. The germline V gene encodes CDR1 GTSNPN and CDR2 SVGIG (reference sequence). CDR3 size: 12 residues. V dropped 2 bases and J dropped 9; count of bases not matched to a gene: 5. CDR3 residues: CAWSWGGETQYF. CDR3 DNA sequence: TGTGCCTGGAGTTGGGGGGGGGAAACGCAGTATTTT.

The chain carries TRBV5-1 and TRBJ1-2; possible D gene TRBD1, 5 bases. Germline values: CDR1 SGHRS, CDR2 YFSETQ. CDR3 size: 13 residues. V was trimmed by 4 bases and J by 3 bases, leaving 10 bases between them. The CDR3 region is CASSDQGDYGYTF. The DNA for the CDR3 is TGCGCCAGCAGCGATCAGGGTGACTATGGCTACACCTTC.

The genes are TRBV7-2 and TRBJ2-5; maybe TRBD1 (6 bases). CDR3 length: 15 residues. Germline values: CDR1 SGHTA, CDR2 FQGNSA. V was shortened by 5 bases and J by 4 bases, with 17 bases between the two germline ends. Here the CDR3 reads CASSKQQGVGETQYF. In DNA form, the CDR3 reads TGTGCCAGCAGCAAACAACAGGGAGTAGGAGAGACCCAGTACTTC.

This chain's CDR3 is CASSTRTGMSADTQYF. In DNA form, the CDR3 reads TGTGCCAGCAGCACTCGGACAGGGATGAGTGCAGATACGCAGTATTTT. The chain joins TRBV9 to TRBJ2-3; 8 positions agree with TRBD1. V lost 4 bases to trimming and J lost 4 bases; unmatched junction nucleotides: 11. CDR1 is SGDLS and CDR2 is YYNGEE in the germline V gene. This CDR3 region has 16 residues. The full variable domain, rest sourced from reference TRBV9 and TRBJ2-3, is DSGVTQTPKHLITATGQRVTLRCSPRSGDLSVYWYQQSLDQGLQFLIQYYNGEERAKGNILERFSAQQFPDLHSELNLSSLELGDSALYFCASSTRTGMSADTQYFGPGTRLTVL.

The chain carries TRBV20-1 and TRBJ1-2; TRBD1 is a possible D gene (6 bases). The CDR3 spans 11 residues. Germline loops: CDR1 DFQATT, CDR2 SNEGSKA (reference sequence). Trimming pared 4 bases from V and 7 bases from J, leaving 10 bases between. In DNA form, the CDR3 reads TGCAGTGCTATGTGGGGGGCTGGCTACACCTTC. Protein product: CSAMWGAGYTF.

This chain connects TRBV9 to TRBJ1-2, with a tentative D call TRBD1 (5 bases). This CDR3 region has 12 residues. Germline V gene data show CDR1 as SGDLS and CDR2 as YYNGEE. With 8 bases removed from V and 6 bases from J, the gap between germline ends came to 14 bases. The DNA of the CDR3 is TGTGCCAGTGCAGGGCTCGGGCATGGCTACACCTTC. Translating it yields CASAGLGHGYTF.

V is TRBV19 and J is TRBJ2-2, with a weak D call TRBD2 (6 bases). Trimming cost V 0 bases and J 0 bases, with 20 bases left between them. Germline V gene lookup returns CDR1 LNHDA and CDR2 SQIVND (reference sequence). The CDR3 has 20 amino acids. CDR3 DNA sequence: TGTGCCAGTAGTATAGATCCCATCCTCGGGGGAACTCCGAACACCGGGGAGCTGTTTTTT. Its protein product is CASSIDPILGGTPNTGELFF.

The V gene is TRBV5-5, the J gene TRBJ2-4; TRBD1 matches 7 bases. Germline CDR1 SGHKS, CDR2 YYEKEE (reference sequence). The junction had 13 bases not matched to a gene; V was cut back by 0 bases and J by 1 base. The CDR3 runs to 19 residues. The CDR3 reads CASSLGKGAIFLAKNIQYF. CDR3 bases: TGTGCCAGCAGCTTGGGAAAGGGGGCTATTTTCCTGGCCAAAAACATTCAGTACTTC.